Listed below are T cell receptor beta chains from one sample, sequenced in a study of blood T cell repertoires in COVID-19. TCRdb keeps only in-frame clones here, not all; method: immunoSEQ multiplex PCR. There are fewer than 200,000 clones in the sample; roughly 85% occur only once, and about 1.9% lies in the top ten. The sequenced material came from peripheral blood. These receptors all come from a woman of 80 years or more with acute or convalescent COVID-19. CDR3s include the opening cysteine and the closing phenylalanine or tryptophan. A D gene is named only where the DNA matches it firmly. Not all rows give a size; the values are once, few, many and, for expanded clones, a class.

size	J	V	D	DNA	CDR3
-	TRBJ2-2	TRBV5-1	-	TGCGCCAGCAGCTTGGGGCGGGCAGGAGCCGGGGAGCTGTTTTTT	CASSLGRAGAGELFF
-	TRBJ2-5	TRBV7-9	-	TGTGCCAGCAGCTTAGGAGGGACCCAGTACTTC	CASSLGGTQYF
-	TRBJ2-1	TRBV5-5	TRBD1	TGTGCCAGCAGCCCATCGGGACAGTCCTTTTATAACTCCTACAATGAGCAGTTCTTC	CASSPSGQSFYNSYNEQFF
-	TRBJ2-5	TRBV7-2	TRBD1	TGTGCCAGCAGCACTAGACAGGGAGCAGGCGAGACCCAGTACTTC	CASSTRQGAGETQYF
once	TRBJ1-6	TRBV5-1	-	TGCGCCAGCAGCTCTACAGGGTATAATTCACCCCTCCACTTT	CASSSTGYNSPLHF
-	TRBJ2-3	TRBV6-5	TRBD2	TGTGCCAGCAGTTACGGTCTAGCGGGGCGCACAGATACGCAGTATTTT	CASSYGLAGRTDTQYF
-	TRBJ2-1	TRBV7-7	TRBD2	TGTGCTAGCAGCGTCGGACTAGCGGGGGGATACAATGAGCAGTTCTTC	CASSVGLAGGYNEQFF
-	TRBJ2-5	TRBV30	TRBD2	TGTGCCTGGAGTCGCCTAGCGGGCTCGACAGAGACCCAGTACTTC	CAWSRLAGSTETQYF
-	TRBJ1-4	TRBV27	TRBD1	TGTGCCAGTCGAGGACAGGGAGAAATAACTAATGAAAAACTGTTTTTT	CASRGQGEITNEKLFF
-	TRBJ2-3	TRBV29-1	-	TGCAGCGTTGAAGGTTCTAGCGGCACAGATACGCAGTATTTT	CSVEGSSGTDTQYF
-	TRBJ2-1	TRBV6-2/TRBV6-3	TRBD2	TGTGCCAGCAGTAAGGCACCTAGCGGGAACCACCACAATGAGCAGTTCTTC	CASSKAPSGNHHNEQFF
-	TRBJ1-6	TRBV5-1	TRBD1	TGCGCCAGCAGATTGACAGGGGACGACTCACCCCTCCACTTT	CASRLTGDDSPLHF
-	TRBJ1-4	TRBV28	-	TGTGCCAGCAGTCCGGTGGGGGGGCTGAATGAAAAACTGTTTTTT	CASSPVGGLNEKLFF
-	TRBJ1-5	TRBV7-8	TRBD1	TGTGCCAGCAGCTTAGCACGGGGGACAGCGTGGGGGTCCCAGCATTTT	CASSLARGTAWGSQHF
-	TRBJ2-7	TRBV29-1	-	TGCAGCGTTGGAGGCCTGGGGGCGGGCTCCTACGAGCAGTACTTC	CSVGGLGAGSYEQYF
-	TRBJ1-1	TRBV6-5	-	TGTGCCAGCAGTACACAGGACACTGAAGCTTTCTTT	CASSTQDTEAFF